Listed below are T cell receptor beta chains from one sample, sequenced in a study of cytomegalovirus exposure and HLA in healthy donors. Here immunoSEQ multiplex PCR was the method, and the copy in TCRdb shows in-frame clones only, minus some. The sample has 150,000 to 200,000 clones; approximately 80% are singletons. Specimen: PBMCs. Receptor source: a male donor in good health and CMV-seronegative. Each CDR3 is given with its conserved first and last residue.

j_call v_call cdr3_aa
TRBJ2-7 TRBV18 CASSRGLENEQYF
TRBJ1-5 TRBV18 CASSPKRTGGVGGQPQHF
TRBJ2-7 TRBV10-3 CATNQATSGSGTYEQYF
TRBJ1-1 TRBV7-5 CVRSMDRPLGNTEAFF
TRBJ2-1 TRBV5-4 CASSDNTGGNEQFF
TRBJ1-5 TRBV30 CAWSVQGAGNQPQHF
TRBJ2-3 TRBV7-3 CASSLDYTDTQYF
TRBJ2-7 TRBV5-1 CASSSTDRGNEQYF
TRBJ2-3 TRBV27 CASSPRLAGADTQYF
TRBJ1-5 TRBV28 CASSFIPAGAWNQPQHF
TRBJ2-5 TRBV20-1 CSASLRETQYF
TRBJ2-3 TRBV7-9 CASSLLSTDTQYF
TRBJ1-1 TRBV7-2 CASSWRGPRNTEAFF
TRBJ2-1 TRBV29-1 CSVGGGGFPGEQFF
TRBJ1-1 TRBV5-6 CASSRGQFLNTEAFF
TRBJ1-2 TRBV27 CASSLEEGGGYTF
TRBJ2-3 TRBV4-3 CASSSGREITDTQYF
TRBJ2-7 TRBV7-9 CASSHLGGTGSSYEQYF
TRBJ2-1 TRBV5-1 CASSSGTGSYNEQFF
TRBJ2-3 TRBV27 CASSFSTHRDTQYF